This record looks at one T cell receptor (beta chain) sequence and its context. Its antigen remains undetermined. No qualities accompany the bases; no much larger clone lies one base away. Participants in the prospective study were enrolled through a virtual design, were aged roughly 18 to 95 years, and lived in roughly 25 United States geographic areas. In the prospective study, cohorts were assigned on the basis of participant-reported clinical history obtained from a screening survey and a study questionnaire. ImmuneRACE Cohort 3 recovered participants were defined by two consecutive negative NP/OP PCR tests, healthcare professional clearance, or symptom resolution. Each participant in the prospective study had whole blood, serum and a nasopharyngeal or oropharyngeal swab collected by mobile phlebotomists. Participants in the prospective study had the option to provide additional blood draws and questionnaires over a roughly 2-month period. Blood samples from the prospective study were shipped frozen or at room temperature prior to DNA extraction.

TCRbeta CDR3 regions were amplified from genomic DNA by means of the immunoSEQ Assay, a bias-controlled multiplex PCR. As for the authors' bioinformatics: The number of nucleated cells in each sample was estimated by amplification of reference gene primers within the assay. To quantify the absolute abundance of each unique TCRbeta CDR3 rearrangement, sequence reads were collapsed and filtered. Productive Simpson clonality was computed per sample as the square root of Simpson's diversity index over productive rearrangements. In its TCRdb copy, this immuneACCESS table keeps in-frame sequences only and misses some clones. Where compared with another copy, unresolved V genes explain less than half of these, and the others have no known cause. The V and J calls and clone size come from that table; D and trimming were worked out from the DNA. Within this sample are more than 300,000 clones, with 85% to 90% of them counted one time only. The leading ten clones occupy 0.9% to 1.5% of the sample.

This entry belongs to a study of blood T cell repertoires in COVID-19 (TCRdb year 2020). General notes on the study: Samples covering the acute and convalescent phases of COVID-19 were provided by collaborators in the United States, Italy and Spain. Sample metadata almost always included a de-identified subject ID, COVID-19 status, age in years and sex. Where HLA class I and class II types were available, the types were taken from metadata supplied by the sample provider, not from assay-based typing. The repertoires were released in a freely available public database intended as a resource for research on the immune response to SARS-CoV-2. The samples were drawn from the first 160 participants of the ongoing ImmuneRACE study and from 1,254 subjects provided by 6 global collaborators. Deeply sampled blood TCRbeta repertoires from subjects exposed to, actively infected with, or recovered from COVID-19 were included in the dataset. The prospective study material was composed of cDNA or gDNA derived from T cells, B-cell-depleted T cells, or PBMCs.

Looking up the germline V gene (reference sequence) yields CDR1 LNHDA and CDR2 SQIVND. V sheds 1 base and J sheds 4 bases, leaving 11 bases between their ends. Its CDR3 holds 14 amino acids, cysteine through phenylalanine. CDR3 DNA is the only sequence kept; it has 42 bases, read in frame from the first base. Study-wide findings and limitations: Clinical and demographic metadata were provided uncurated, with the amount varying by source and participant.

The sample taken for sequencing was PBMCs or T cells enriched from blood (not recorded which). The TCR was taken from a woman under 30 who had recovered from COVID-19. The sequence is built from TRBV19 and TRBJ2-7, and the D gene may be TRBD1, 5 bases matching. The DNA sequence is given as TGTGCCAGTAGTATAGGCAGGGCTTCGTACGAGCAGTACTTC. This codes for CASSIGRASYEQYF.